The text below deals with one TCR beta chain. Its antigen is undetermined. This sample was included in a study of T cells after yellow fever vaccination. Study results and limitations: Booster samples showed a return of most primary-vaccination clones (roughly 95% CD4, approximately 88% CD8). High-abundance clonotypes from the bulk population could contaminate FACS-sorted repertoires. Only a minor proportion of clonotypes was detected across both CD4 and CD8 compartments.

Template switching with 5'RACE generated the TCR cDNA and added a universal primer site and UMIs. In TCRdb, the 5' RACE reads were re-called with MiXCR into one record per CDR3 protein. The sample comprises roughly 520,000 distinct CDR3 sequences, 20% to 25% of which are singletons, and about 16% rests with the top ten. The CDR3 loop spans 14 amino acids. Germline V lookup: CDR1 DFQATT, CDR2 SNEGSKA (reference sequence). V usage is TRBV20-1 and J usage is TRBJ2-2, with 8 bases fitting TRBD2. The sample was PBMCs, taken around 3 weeks after the first yellow fever vaccination. This receptor was taken from a man aged 18 to 30 who received the YFV17D yellow fever vaccine. CDR3 protein: CSGIRGGRPRELFF. The DNA of the CDR3 is TGCAGCGGTATACGGGGGGGCCGTCCCAGGGAGCTGTTTTTT.